Below, 19 T cell receptor beta chains from the same sample are listed, as sequenced in a study of sequential checkpoint blockade in melanoma. Stated treatment: randomized to nivolumab then ipilimumab (arm A) or the reverse (arm B). Clones were read by immunoSEQ multiplex PCR, and TCRdb kept only the in-frame ones, dropping some. The data show some 11,000 clones, with more than 25% seen just once and roughly 24% held by the top ten. The sample consisted of tumor tissue (inferred from file names), taken from a patient given nivolumab and ipilimumab in sequence. These receptors were taken from a human donor with melanoma.

This clone was seen only a few times. The chain recombines TRBV30 with TRBJ1-6, with D unclear. Trimming cost V 5 bases and J 5 bases, with 4 bases left between them. CDR1 is GTSNPN and CDR2 is SVGIG in the germline V gene (reference sequence). The CDR3 totals 11 residues. CDR3 coding DNA: TGTGCCTGGGCCAATAATTCACCCCTCCACTTT. This encodes CAWANNSPLHF.

V and J are TRBV11-3 and TRBJ2-6; D possibly corresponds to TRBD1 (5 bases). V dropped 6 bases and J dropped 2 bases, with 11 bases sitting between them. Germline V gene data show CDR1 as SGHNT and CDR2 as YENEEA. This CDR3 region has 15 residues. CDR3 DNA: TGTGCCAGCAGAGGGGCGAATACTGGGGCCAACGTCCTGACTTTC. This translates into CASRGANTGANVLTF.

The sample holds a few counts of this clone. V gene TRBV9 combines with J gene TRBJ2-7, with TRBD1 matching 11 bases. V lost 0 bases, J lost 5 bases, and 1 base stayed unmatched. Germline CDR1 reads SGDLS; CDR2 reads YYNGEE. The CDR3 has 14 residues. CDR3: CASSVGTGGDEQYF. The CDR3 region has the DNA TGTGCCAGCAGCGTAGGGACAGGGGGCGACGAGCAGTACTTC.

At least ten counts were recorded for this clone. The rearrangement links TRBV6-8 to TRBJ2-1; weak D call: TRBD1 (6 bases). Germline lookup yields CDR1 MNHGY and CDR2 SAAAGT. Trimming shortened V by 5 bases and J by 0 bases, and 14 bases separated the two germline ends. This CDR3 spans 16 amino acids. The CDR3, as DNA: TGTGCCAGCAGTACCCTTAGGGGGAGCTCCTACAATGAGCAGTTCTTC. Translation gives CASSTLRGSSYNEQFF.

By share, this clone ranks as medium-sized. The chain is built from TRBV11-3 and TRBJ2-3; no clear D. The V gene lost 3 bases and the J gene lost 0 bases, with 7 bases spanning the gap. CDR1 and CDR2 from the germline V gene are SGHNT and YENEEA. CDR3 length: 14 residues. The CDR3 sequence: CASSLWVSTDTQYF. The CDR3 bases are TGTGCCAGCAGCTTGTGGGTTAGCACAGATACGCAGTATTTT.

The chain joins TRBV29-1 to TRBJ1-2, with TRBD1 matching over 9 bases. The CDR3 runs 12 residues. V gave up 6 bases and J gave up 1 base; unmatched junction bases: 0. Germline CDR1 and CDR2: SQVTM and ANQGSEA. CDR3 bases: TGCAGCGTGGGACAGGGTAACTATGGCTACACCTTC. Translating it yields CSVGQGNYGYTF.

The chain has TRBV6-8 and TRBJ1-1; D gene ambiguous. This CDR3 region has 12 residues. CDR1 MNHGY and CDR2 SAAAGT come from the germline V gene. V dropped 2 bases and J dropped 6 bases, with 7 bases sitting between them. The CDR3 sequence is CASSYGVAEAFF. The CDR3 region has the DNA TGTGCCAGCAGTTACGGGGTGGCTGAAGCTTTCTTT.

This clone was detected only once. This chain uses TRBV5-1 with TRBJ2-1; 8 bases align to TRBD2. Trimming at V came to 2 bases and at J to 9 bases, leaving 7 bases not matched to a gene. This CDR3 spans 14 amino acids. Germline V gene sequence: CDR1 SGHRS, CDR2 YFSETQ. The DNA for the CDR3 is TGCGCCAGCAGCTTAGGGACGGGGGGGCTTGAGCAGTTCTTC. It is translated as CASSLGTGGLEQFF. The entire variable domain, with the rest obtained from reference TRBV5-1 and TRBJ2-1, is as follows: KAGVTQTPRYLIKTRGQQVTLSCSPISGHRSVSWYQQTPGQGLQFLFEYFSETQRNKGNFPGRFSGRQFSNSRSEMNVSTLELGDSALYLCASSLGTGGLEQFFGPGTRLTVL.

This clone showed up just a few times. This chain joins TRBV23-1 and TRBJ1-5; 10 bases map to TRBD1. TRBV23-1 is identified as an open reading frame with a role that is uncertain. V shed 6 bases, J shed 7 bases, and the junction held 9 bases outside the gene matches. The CDR3 is made up of 15 amino acids. As DNA, the CDR3 is TGCGCCAGCAGCCCGGGGACAGGGGCCGGCCAGCCCCAGCATTTT. This translates into CASSPGTGAGQPQHF.

There are a few counts of this clone. This chain connects TRBV9 to TRBJ2-3, with D perhaps TRBD2 (5 bases). The V end was cut by 3 bases, the J end by 5 bases, with 13 bases between. This CDR3 is built from 14 residues. Germline-derived CDR1 and CDR2 are SGDLS and YYNGEE. CDR3 region: CASSDTSVVDTQYF. The CDR3 bases are TGTGCCAGCAGCGATACTAGTGTAGTAGATACGCAGTATTTT. Based on the CDR3 plus reference TRBV9 and TRBJ2-3, the full variable domain is DSGVTQTPKHLITATGQRVTLRCSPRSGDLSVYWYQQSLDQGLQFLIQYYNGEERAKGNILERFSAQQFPDLHSELNLSSLELGDSALYFCASSDTSVVDTQYFGPGTRLTVL.

The rearrangement joins TRBV5-1 to TRBJ2-2, with D perhaps matching TRBD2 (5 bases). The CDR3 is 17 amino acids. V gave up 0 bases and J gave up 3 bases, with 15 bases separating them. Germline assignment: CDR1 SGHRS and CDR2 YFSETQ. In nucleotides, the CDR3 is TGCGCCAGCAGCTTGGGGACTTCCCCGAGGGACACCGGGGAGCTGTTTTTT. It translates to CASSLGTSPRDTGELFF.

This sequence joins TRBV19 and TRBJ2-7; D gene uncertain. CDR1 is LNHDA and CDR2 is SQIVND in the germline V gene (reference sequence). Trimming left V 6 bases short and J 6 bases short, with 12 bases between. The CDR3 has 12 residues. DNA for the CDR3: TGTGCCAGTAGGAGAATAAGAGCCGAGCAGTACTTC. Translated: CASRRIRAEQYF.

This clone is medium-sized (0.01 to 0.1%). V usage is TRBV6-8 and J usage is TRBJ2-6, with no clear D. The CDR3 is 16 residues long. Germline CDR1 and CDR2: MNHGY and SAAAGT. V was clipped by 6 bases and J by 2 bases, with 14 bases between them. DNA of the CDR3: TGTGCCAGCAGACCGGTAGGTGCAACTGGGGCCAACGTCCTGACTTTC. Its translation: CASRPVGATGANVLTF.

In its sample, this clone was seen a few times. This sequence joins TRBV9 and TRBJ2-3, with D perhaps matching TRBD1 (6 bases). The CDR3 sequence is 17 residues long. Trimming pared 4 bases from V and 0 bases from J, leaving 18 bases between. Germline assignment: CDR1 SGDLS and CDR2 YYNGEE. This CDR3 reads CASSPGAGAVSTDTQYF. In DNA form, the CDR3 reads TGTGCCAGCAGCCCAGGCGCAGGGGCGGTGAGCACAGATACGCAGTATTTT.

This clone occurred a few times. This chain links TRBV11-3 with TRBJ1-5; D unresolved. Trimming removed 4 bases at V and 0 bases at J, with 10 bases between. Per germline, CDR1 SGHNT and CDR2 YENEEA. This CDR3 contains 15 residues. The CDR3 DNA reads TGTGCCAGCAGCTCCGAGGGTATTAGCAATCAGCCCCAGCATTTT. Protein: CASSSEGISNQPQHF.

This chain connects TRBV28 to TRBJ1-5; D may be TRBD1 (5 bases). Germline lookup yields CDR1 MDHEN and CDR2 SYDVKM. This CDR3 comprises 15 residues. The germline V and J ends were trimmed by 1 base and 2 bases, with 9 bases remaining between them. CDR3 amino acids: CASSLLGGGNQPQHF. The CDR3 coding sequence is TGTGCCAGCAGTTTATTGGGGGGAGGCAATCAGCCCCAGCATTTT.

This clone was counted ten times or more. J is TRBJ1-1 and V is TRBV5-1; 9 nucleotides line up with TRBD1. CDR1 is SGHRS, CDR2 YFSETQ, per germline. The CDR3 has 14 residues. V was clipped by 4 bases and J by 12 bases; unmatched bases: 13. The CDR3 sequence is CASSQVPGQGQTFF. The DNA for the CDR3 is TGCGCCAGCAGCCAAGTACCCGGACAGGGGCAAACTTTCTTT.

This chain connects TRBV9 to TRBJ1-2, with 8 positions matching TRBD1. Germline-derived CDR1 and CDR2 are SGDLS and YYNGEE. The CDR3 runs 15 residues. The J segment lost 3 bases and the V segment lost 0 bases, leaving 4 bases of the junction unmatched. CDR3 DNA sequence: TGTGCCAGCAGCGTAGCCCCAGGGGGCGACTATGGCTACACCTTC. Translation: CASSVAPGGDYGYTF. Full variable domain (rest looked up from reference TRBV9 and TRBJ1-2): DSGVTQTPKHLITATGQRVTLRCSPRSGDLSVYWYQQSLDQGLQFLIQYYNGEERAKGNILERFSAQQFPDLHSELNLSSLELGDSALYFCASSVAPGGDYGYTFGSGTRLTVV.

The chain combines TRBV29-1 with TRBJ2-2; D is unresolved. Trimming cost V 7 bases and J 0 bases, with 9 bases left between them. The CDR3 covers 13 residues. Germline V gives CDR1 SQVTM, CDR2 ANQGSEA. The CDR3 coding sequence is TGCAGCGCCACGATAACGAACACCGGGGAGCTGTTTTTT. Amino acid sequence: CSATITNTGELFF.